This TCR beta chain derives from a study of blood T cell repertoires in COVID-19. Background on the study: Acute and convalescent COVID-19 samples came from the United States, Italy and Spain. T cells, B-cell-depleted T cells, or PBMCs provided the cDNA or gDNA that served as material.

This clone appeared a few times. The germline CDR1 and CDR2 sequences are SGHRS and YFSETQ. CDR3 length: 13 amino acids. Trimming pared 5 bases from V and 5 bases from J, leaving 11 bases between. Authors' analysis steps: Amplified reference gene primers provided the basis for estimating nucleated cell counts. Only in-frame clones appear in the TCRdb table, and some are missing; sequencing was by immunoSEQ multiplex PCR. V, J and clone size derive from that table, while D and trimming were established from the DNA sequence. Among about 220,000 clones listed, 84% were seen once. This sequence originates from a middle-aged man with active or convalescent COVID-19. The sample taken for sequencing was peripheral blood. The J gene is TRBJ1-5, the V gene TRBV5-1; no definite D call. The CDR3, as DNA: TGCGCCAGCAGGGCTGAGCTAGATCAGCCCCAGCATTTT. Protein product: CASRAELDQPQHF.